These T cell receptor beta chains were read from a single sample in a study of cytomegalovirus exposure and HLA in healthy donors. Using immunoSEQ multiplex PCR, the repertoire was profiled, and TCRdb retains in-frame clones only, with some absent. The table shows some 110,000 clones, with around 74% occurring only once. The sample comprised PBMCs. The receptor source for this set is a man aged 40-50 years in good health and CMV-seronegative. Each CDR3 is given with its conserved first and last residue. A D gene is named only where the DNA matches it firmly. Only part of the rows carry a size: once, few, many, or a class if the clone is expanded.

CDR3	DNA	size	V	J	D
CASSPPGGRAAADTQYF	TGTGCCAGCAGCCCCCCCGGGGGGAGGGCCGCCGCAGATACGCAGTATTTT	NA	TRBV7-9	TRBJ2-3	TRBD2
CASSARVLNRAPFTEAFF	TGTGCCAGCAGTGCCCGCGTTCTTAACAGGGCCCCGTTCACTGAAGCTTTCTTT	NA	TRBV6-4	TRBJ1-1	NA
CASSSQGGYGYTF	TGCGCCAGCAGCTCGCAGGGGGGCTATGGCTACACCTTC	once	TRBV5-1	TRBJ1-2	TRBD1
CASVTSGRFHEQYF	TGCGCCAGCGTAACTAGCGGGAGGTTCCACGAGCAGTACTTC	NA	TRBV10-2	TRBJ2-7	TRBD2
CASSIGIGNTEAFF	TGTGCCAGTAGTATCGGGATCGGGAACACTGAAGCTTTCTTT	NA	TRBV19	TRBJ1-1	NA
CSAGQGVPEAFF	TGCAGCGCCGGACAGGGAGTCCCTGAAGCTTTCTTT	NA	TRBV29-1	TRBJ1-1	TRBD1
CASIPTGTSGSGEQFF	TGTGCCAGCATCCCTACGGGGACTAGCGGGAGTGGTGAGCAGTTCTTC	NA	TRBV7-9	TRBJ2-1	TRBD2
CASSWGEDGYTF	TGCGCCAGCAGCTGGGGCGAGGATGGCTACACCTTC	few	TRBV5-1	TRBJ1-2	NA
CASSADRGFSGANVLTF	TGTGCCAGTAGCGCGGACAGGGGGTTTTCTGGGGCCAACGTCCTGACTTTC	NA	TRBV19	TRBJ2-6	TRBD1
CASSHNLAAGEYEQYF	TGTGCCAGCAGCCACAACCTAGCGGCCGGGGAGTACGAGCAGTACTTC	NA	TRBV4-2	TRBJ2-7	TRBD2
CASRSGLADPYEQYF	TGTGCAAGTCGCTCGGGACTAGCGGATCCCTACGAGCAGTACTTC	few	TRBV12-2	TRBJ2-7	NA
CASWDLPDTQYF	TGTGCCAGCTGGGACTTGCCAGATACGCAGTATTTT	NA	TRBV27	TRBJ2-3	NA
CASSPWSSGSYEQYF	TGTGCCAGCAGCCCGTGGAGTAGCGGGAGTTACGAGCAGTACTTC	NA	TRBV7-2	TRBJ2-7	TRBD2
CASSLTGNNSPLHF	TGTGCCAGCAGCTTAACAGGGAATAATTCACCCCTCCACTTT	NA	TRBV7-9	TRBJ1-6	NA
CASSPHELAGVADTQYF	TGCGCCAGCAGCCCCCACGAACTAGCGGGAGTTGCAGATACGCAGTATTTT	NA	TRBV4-1	TRBJ2-3	TRBD2
CASSVLERGSLHSYEQYF	TGTGCCAGCAGCGTATTAGAGCGGGGGTCTCTACATTCCTACGAGCAGTACTTC	once	TRBV11-2	TRBJ2-7	TRBD2
CASSVGGLEGRETQYF	TGTGCCAGCAGCGTAGGAGGACTAGAGGGAAGGGAGACCCAGTACTTC	NA	TRBV9	TRBJ2-5	TRBD2
CASSLSSGETQYF	TGTGCCAGCAGCTTAAGTTCCGGAGAGACCCAGTACTTC	NA	TRBV7-3	TRBJ2-5	NA
CASSLGQNQETQYF	TGTGCCAGCAGCCTGGGACAGAACCAAGAGACCCAGTACTTC	NA	TRBV6-5	TRBJ2-5	TRBD1
CASSFDRRSSEAFF	TGCGCCAGCAGCTTTGACAGGAGAAGCTCTGAAGCTTTCTTT	NA	TRBV10-2	TRBJ1-1	NA
CASSQAASGGPYEQYF	TGTGCCAGCAGCCAAGCAGCTAGCGGGGGGCCGTACGAGCAGTACTTC	few	TRBV4-2	TRBJ2-7	TRBD2
CASSVFSGEPNTGELFF	TGTGCCAGCAGTGTTTTTAGCGGAGAACCGAACACCGGGGAGCTGTTTTTT	NA	TRBV2	TRBJ2-2	NA
CASTPSGTGVLGGNQPQHF	TGTGCCAGTACCCCGTCCGGGACAGGGGTTTTGGGTGGCAATCAGCCCCAGCATTTT	NA	TRBV19	TRBJ1-5	TRBD1
CATSRWGQGAGEQYF	TGTGCCACCAGCCGATGGGGACAGGGGGCTGGAGAGCAGTACTTC	NA	TRBV15	TRBJ2-7	TRBD1
CASSQDFTNYGYTF	TGCGCCAGCAGCCAAGATTTCACAAACTATGGCTACACCTTC	NA	TRBV4-3	TRBJ1-2	NA
CASSLPNQPQHF	TGTGCCAGTAGCCTCCCTAATCAGCCCCAGCATTTT	NA	TRBV19	TRBJ1-5	NA
CSVTLRRVAGEGEQFF	TGCAGCGTTACCCTTAGGAGGGTAGCGGGAGAGGGTGAGCAGTTCTTC	once	TRBV29-1	TRBJ2-1	TRBD2
CASSETSGGPRVEQFF	TGTGCCAGCAGCGAAACTAGCGGGGGCCCGAGGGTTGAGCAGTTCTTC	NA	TRBV9	TRBJ2-1	TRBD2
CASSLYGTSGEETQYF	TGTGCCAGCAGTTTGTACGGGACTAGCGGGGAAGAGACCCAGTACTTC	few	TRBV27	TRBJ2-5	TRBD2
CASSPWGRGQETQYF	TGTGCCAGCAGCCCGTGGGGCAGGGGCCAAGAGACCCAGTACTTC	once	TRBV5-4	TRBJ2-5	NA
CASSSDSPRGSSGYTF	TGTGCCAGCAGTTCGGACAGTCCTCGCGGATCTTCTGGCTACACCTTC	NA	TRBV6-6	TRBJ1-2	NA
CASSIPWDRGNTIYF	TGTGCCAGTAGTATTCCCTGGGACAGAGGAAACACCATATATTTT	few	TRBV19	TRBJ1-3	TRBD1
CASSIDWGPQHF	TGTGCCAGTAGTATAGATTGGGGCCCCCAGCATTTT	NA	TRBV19	TRBJ1-5	NA
CSVDRGFEAFF	TGCAGCGTTGACAGGGGGTTTGAAGCTTTCTTT	NA	TRBV29-1	TRBJ1-1	TRBD1
CATSREGGHEKLFF	TGTGCCACCAGCAGAGAGGGGGGTCATGAAAAACTGTTTTTT	few	TRBV15	TRBJ1-4	NA